The rows below give T cell receptor beta chains drawn from one sample of a study of cytomegalovirus exposure and HLA in healthy donors. The data were produced by immunoSEQ multiplex PCR, yet TCRdb's version contains in-frame clones alone and is incomplete. This table holds about 160,000 clones, roughly 82% found once. Sample: PBMCs. These receptors all come from a girl under 18 in good health and CMV-seropositive. CDR3s include the opening cysteine and the closing phenylalanine or tryptophan. D genes are given only for firm matches. Size is stated for part of the rows, as once, few or many counts, or as a class when the clone is expanded.

v_call,j_call,d_call,clone_size,cdr3_aa,cdr3_nt
TRBV27,TRBJ2-3,TRBD1,-,CASSFLDRAETDTQYF,TGTGCCAGCAGTTTTTTGGACAGGGCTGAAACAGATACGCAGTATTTT
TRBV7-8,TRBJ2-2,TRBD2,few,CASSSGTITGELFF,TGTGCCAGCAGCTCCGGGACTATCACCGGGGAGCTGTTTTTT
TRBV7-8,TRBJ2-7,TRBD1,-,CASSPVATGGSYEQYF,TGTGCCAGCAGCCCCGTCGCCACAGGGGGCTCCTACGAGCAGTACTTC
TRBV27,TRBJ1-2,-,-,CASSLYGINGYTF,TGTGCCAGCAGTTTATATGGCATAAATGGCTACACCTTC
TRBV15,TRBJ1-1,-,-,CATSNRAMNTEAFF,TGTGCCACCAGCAACAGGGCAATGAACACTGAAGCTTTCTTT
TRBV5-1,TRBJ1-1,TRBD1,-,CASSGGGASNTEAFF,TGCGCCAGCAGCGGAGGGGGCGCATCGAACACTGAAGCTTTCTTT
TRBV7-9,TRBJ1-2,-,-,CASSLNQAHGYTF,TGTGCCAGCAGCTTAAACCAGGCTCATGGCTACACCTTC
TRBV5-1,TRBJ2-5,TRBD1,-,CASSRSRGHETQYF,TGCGCCAGCAGTAGAAGCAGGGGGCATGAGACCCAGTACTTC
TRBV6-5,TRBJ1-1,-,-,CASSPTGEGTEAFF,TGTGCCAGCAGTCCGACGGGAGAAGGAACTGAAGCTTTCTTT
TRBV5-4,TRBJ1-2,-,-,CASSLRQYYGYTF,TGTGCCAGCAGCTTGAGACAGTACTATGGCTACACCTTC
TRBV4-1,TRBJ1-2,-,-,CASSQRTAVYGYTF,TGCGCCAGCAGCCAAAGGACAGCCGTCTATGGCTACACCTTC
TRBV29-1,TRBJ2-3,TRBD2,-,CSVGGLAGVFTDTQYF,TGCAGCGTTGGGGGACTAGCGGGAGTCTTCACAGATACGCAGTATTTT
TRBV5-4,TRBJ1-3,TRBD1,-,CASSHRQGASGDTIYF,TGTGCCAGCAGCCATCGACAGGGGGCCTCGGGGGACACCATATATTTT
TRBV7-9,TRBJ2-7,TRBD1,few,CASSLAGTGTSFTYEQYF,TGTGCCAGCAGCTTAGCCGGGACAGGGACATCCTTCACCTACGAGCAGTACTTC
TRBV10-3,TRBJ2-7,TRBD2,-,CAISANAGLGDYEQYF,TGTGCCATCAGTGCTAACGCCGGACTAGGAGACTACGAGCAGTACTTC
TRBV19,TRBJ1-4,-,-,CASKFATSNEKLFF,TGTGCCAGTAAATTTGCGACTTCTAATGAAAAACTGTTTTTT